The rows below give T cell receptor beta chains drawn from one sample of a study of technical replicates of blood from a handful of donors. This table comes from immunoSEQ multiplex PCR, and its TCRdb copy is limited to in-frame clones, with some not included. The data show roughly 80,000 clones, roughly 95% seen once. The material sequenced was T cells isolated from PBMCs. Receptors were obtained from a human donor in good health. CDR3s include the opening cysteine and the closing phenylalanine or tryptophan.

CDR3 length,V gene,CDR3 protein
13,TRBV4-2,CASSQSFLETQYF
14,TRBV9,CASRGGQGNQPQHF
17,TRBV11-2,CASSLGSLRLAGETQYF
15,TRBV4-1,CASSQEGGVGQPQHF
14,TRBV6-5,CASRTRQGAYGYTF
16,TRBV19,CASSTRGTGGSYEQYF
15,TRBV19,CASSPGQGPNYGYTF
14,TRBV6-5,CASSLGQGFTEAFF
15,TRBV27,CASSFQGIPPEGYTF
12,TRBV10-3,CAISESDNEQFF
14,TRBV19,CASSIIGGAGELFF
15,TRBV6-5,CASSYSYRGSYEQYF
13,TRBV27,CASGDSHYNEQFF
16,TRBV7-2,CASRHLGRDRYREQFF
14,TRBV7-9,CASSLAGRAYEQYF
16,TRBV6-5,CASSFSPRGQNTEAFF
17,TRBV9,CASSVQGSSAGANVLTF
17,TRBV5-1,CASTLSITGNFDYEQYF
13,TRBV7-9,CASSFKRSYGYTF
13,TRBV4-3,CASSFNRGNEQFF
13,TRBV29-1,CSAFGGSDNEQFF
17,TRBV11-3,CASSLDPFRRAWETQYF
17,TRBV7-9,CASSLGDRGLLYYGYTF
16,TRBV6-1,CASSEAPSGRRNEQYF
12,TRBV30,CAWNPGNTEAFF
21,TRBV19,CASSIEGLLHKTSGTEEAQYF
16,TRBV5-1,CASSLNLASGQETQYF
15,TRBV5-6,CASSPRDSYSYEQYF
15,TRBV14,CASSQVYSGSRGYTF
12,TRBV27,CASKDRGREQYF
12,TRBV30,CAWRETSYEQYF
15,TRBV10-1,CASSESARWGAEAFF
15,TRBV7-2,CASRRTQGYGNTIYF
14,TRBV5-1,CASSLGVSTDTQYF
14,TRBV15,CATSRDKRSYEQYF
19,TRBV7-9,CASPRMVPSGSKGPGELFF
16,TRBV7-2,CASSLMGTGGFNEQYF
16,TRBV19,CASSIARDRGNEKLFF
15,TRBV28,CASSLPGGGTYEQYF
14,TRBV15,CATSRDGGWGELFF
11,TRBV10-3,CAIGPLYEQYF
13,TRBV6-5,CASSQDRVNIQYF
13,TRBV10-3,CATRGMVGYEQYF
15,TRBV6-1,CASSEIDRGNQPQHF
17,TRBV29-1,CSVEAKNIRDRGNGYTF
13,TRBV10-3,CALGGVSYNEQFF
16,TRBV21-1,CASSKATGGEVGTQYF
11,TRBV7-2,CASSLVEEQYF
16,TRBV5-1,CASRVELAANSYEQYF
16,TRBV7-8,CASSLGSGSSYNEQFF
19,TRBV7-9,CASSLDLAGVIAGANVLTF
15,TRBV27,CASSLRTAGKNIQYF
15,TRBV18,CASSPWGQEGEKLFF
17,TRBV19,CASSIYAVKSSYNEQFF
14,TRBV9,CASSVELHQDTQYF
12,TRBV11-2,CASSSPTQTQYF
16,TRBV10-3,CAIRKDRGHSGNTIYF
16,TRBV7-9,CASSLGQPLSGNTIYF
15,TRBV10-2,CASAGAGLYTGELFF